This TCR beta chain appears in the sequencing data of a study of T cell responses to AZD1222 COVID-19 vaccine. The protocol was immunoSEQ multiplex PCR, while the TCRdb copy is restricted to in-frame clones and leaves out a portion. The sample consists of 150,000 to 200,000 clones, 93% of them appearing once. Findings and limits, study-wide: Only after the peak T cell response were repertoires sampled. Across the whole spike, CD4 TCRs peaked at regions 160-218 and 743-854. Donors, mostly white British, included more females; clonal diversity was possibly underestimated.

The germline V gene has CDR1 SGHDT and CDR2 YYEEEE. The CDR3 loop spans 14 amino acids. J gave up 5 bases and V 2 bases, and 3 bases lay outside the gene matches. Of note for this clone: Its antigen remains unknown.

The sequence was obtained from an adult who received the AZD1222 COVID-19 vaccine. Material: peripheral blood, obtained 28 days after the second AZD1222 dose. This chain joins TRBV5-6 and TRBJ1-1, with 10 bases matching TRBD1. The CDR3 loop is CASSFGTGATEAFF. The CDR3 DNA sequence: TGTGCCAGCAGCTTCGGGACAGGGGCAACTGAAGCTTTCTTT.